This entry is about one T cell receptor (beta chain). The antigen remains unidentified. This entry comes from a study of response to subunit inactivated influenza vaccine. Whole-study results and caveats: Each seasonal flu vaccination may recruit only limited new T cells, authors suggested.

Each CDR3 protein gets one entry after TCRdb re-called the RT-PCR reads with MiXCR. The sample records roughly 790,000 distinct CDR3 sequences, 21% being singletons. V shed 8 bases, J shed 3 bases, and the junction held 1 base outside the gene matches. Germline CDR1 and CDR2: MNHEY and SVGEGT. The CDR3 has 13 residues. The source was PBMCs from blood, collected more than 4 days after vaccination. The chain is built from TRBV6-2 or TRBV6-3 and TRBJ2-3; 11 positions agree with TRBD2. The receptor was derived from a man aged 45-65 years who received an inactivated influenza vaccine. CDR3 DNA: TGTGCCAGCTTAGCGGGAGGGACAGATACGCAGTATTTT. It codes for CASLAGGTDTQYF.